These 30 T cell receptor beta chains came from one sample sequenced in a study of cytomegalovirus exposure and HLA in healthy donors. The study ran its PCR with 60 Vbeta and 13 Jbeta primers. Sequencing was performed with immunoSEQ multiplex PCR; in TCRdb, only in-frame clones are kept and a portion is missing. Among tens of thousands of clones, around 78% were seen once, and the ten largest hold around 0.63%. Input material: PBMCs. These receptors were taken from a man under 40 in good health and CMV-seronegative.

The V gene is TRBV27, the J gene TRBJ2-7; 10 bases fit TRBD1. The CDR3 extends over 18 amino acids. Trimming at V came to 5 bases and at J to 2 bases, leaving 15 bases not matched to a gene. Germline-derived CDR1 and CDR2 are MNHEY and SMNVEV (reference sequence). The CDR3 region is CASSQGSWTGGLTYEQYV. CDR3 DNA: TGTGCCAGCAGTCAAGGATCCTGGACAGGGGGATTGACCTACGAGCAGTACGTC.

This clone was seen a few times. The rearrangement links TRBV5-1 to TRBJ1-2; D is unclear. The germline gives CDR1 SGHRS, CDR2 YFSETQ. The CDR3 loop spans 14 amino acids. Trimming shortened V by 0 bases and J by 4 bases, and 10 bases separated the two germline ends. CDR3 DNA sequence: TGCGCCAGCAGCTTGGAGGGAGGGAGCTATGGCTACACCTTC. It specifies CASSLEGGSYGYTF.

This chain connects TRBV2 to TRBJ1-1, with 10 bases identical to TRBD1. Germline CDR1 SNHLY, CDR2 FYNNEI. The CDR3 runs 15 residues. The J segment lost 0 bases and the V segment lost 5 bases, leaving 3 bases of the junction unmatched. The CDR3 region is CASSRQGAMNTEAFF. The CDR3 bases are TGTGCCAGCAGTCGACAGGGGGCCATGAACACTGAAGCTTTCTTT.

The rearrangement joins TRBV18 to TRBJ1-5; 9 bases line up with TRBD1. From germline, CDR1 is KGHSH and CDR2 LQKENI. This CDR3 comprises 17 residues. V lost 3 bases to trimming and J lost 5 bases; unmatched junction nucleotides: 11. The CDR3 DNA sequence: TGTGCCAGCTCACCCCGCCTTACAGGGGGCGAGGATCAGCCCCAGCATTTT. This translates into CASSPRLTGGEDQPQHF.

The chain uses TRBV4-2 and TRBJ2-4; 8 bases fit TRBD2. The CDR3 has 18 amino acids. Germline assignment: CDR1 LGHNA and CDR2 YNFKEQ. Losses at the gene ends were 3 bases for V and 1 base for J; bases not matched to a gene: 11. CDR3 in amino acids: CASSQADVGGAAKNIQYF. CDR3 in DNA: TGTGCCAGCAGCCAGGCTGATGTCGGGGGGGCGGCCAAAAACATTCAGTACTTC.

The chain carries TRBV4-1 and TRBJ2-7, with D maybe TRBD1 (6 bases). Germline CDR1 MGHRA, CDR2 YSYEKL. The V end lost 0 bases, the J end lost 3 bases, and 12 bases lay between the germline ends. The CDR3 has 15 residues. The CDR3 reads CASSQEGARGYEQYF. The CDR3 DNA sequence: TGCGCCAGCAGCCAAGAAGGGGCCAGGGGCTACGAGCAGTACTTC.

The rearrangement links TRBV7-3 to TRBJ2-1; 8 nucleotides agree with TRBD2. The CDR3 totals 14 residues. Trimming took 2 bases from V and 6 from J; bases not matched to a gene: 3. Germline assignment: CDR1 SGHTA and CDR2 FQGTGA. This chain's CDR3 is CASSLAGLVNEQFF. CDR3 bases: TGTGCCAGCAGCTTAGCGGGACTAGTCAATGAGCAGTTCTTC.

The chain is built from TRBV9 and TRBJ2-1; 7 nucleotides align to TRBD2. Unmatched junction bases numbered 10, after V lost 1 base and J lost 6 bases. The germline V gene encodes CDR1 SGDLS and CDR2 YYNGEE. The CDR3 spans 16 residues. CDR3 sequence (DNA): TGTGCCAGCAGCGTAAATGCGGGGGAGGTTCTCAATGAGCAGTTCTTC. It encodes CASSVNAGEVLNEQFF.

This clone was recorded only once. This sequence joins TRBV4-3 and TRBJ1-5; TRBD1 matches at 9 bases. Germline loops: CDR1 LGHNA, CDR2 YSLEER. This CDR3 has 15 amino acids. Trimming at V came to 5 bases and at J to 5 bases, leaving 7 bases not matched to a gene. The CDR3: CASSKGTGSDQPQHF. The CDR3, as DNA: TGCGCCAGCAGCAAAGGGACAGGGTCCGATCAGCCCCAGCATTTT.

This sequence joins TRBV6-4 and TRBJ2-3, with 9 bases fitting TRBD1. Germline CDR1 reads MRHNA; CDR2 reads SNTAGT. This CDR3 spans 15 amino acids. Trimming cost V 3 bases and J 3 bases; bases outside gene matches: 4. The CDR3 DNA reads TGTGCCAGCAGTGAACAGGGGGCCGTGACAGATACGCAGTATTTT. It encodes CASSEQGAVTDTQYF.

The chain links TRBV18 to TRBJ1-1; D is unclear. The germline V gene has CDR1 KGHSH and CDR2 LQKENI. The CDR3 contains 12 residues. The ends were cut back, 8 bases at V and 4 bases at J, with 11 bases in the middle. The CDR3 nucleotides read TGTGCCAGCGCCGTTGGAGGCACTGAAGCTTTCTTT. The encoded protein is CASAVGGTEAFF.

The rearrangement uses TRBV19 and TRBJ1-2; D is undetermined. V was shortened by 9 bases and J by 3 bases, with 14 bases between the two germline ends. The CDR3 has 13 residues. Per the germline V gene, CDR1 is LNHDA and CDR2 is SQIVND (reference sequence). The CDR3 DNA sequence: TGTGCCAGCCGAGGTATGAGGGACTATGGCTACACCTTC. Translation gives CASRGMRDYGYTF. The full variable domain, completed using reference TRBV19 and TRBJ1-2, is DGGITQSPKYLFRKEGQNVTLSCEQNLNHDAMYWYRQDPGQGLRLIYYSQIVNDFQKGDIAEGYSVSREKKESFPLTVTSAQKNPTAFYLCASRGMRDYGYTFGSGTRLTVV.

In the case of this clone: One end of the junction does not line up with germline, which may come from a read error. This chain connects TRBV7-9 to TRBJ2-2; 8 nucleotides agree with TRBD1. Germline V gene lookup returns CDR1 SEHNR and CDR2 FQNEAQ (reference sequence). The CDR3 consists of 15 residues. The CDR3 loop is CSSSPAGGITGELFF. In DNA, the CDR3 is TGTTCCAGCAGCCCGGCAGGGGGCATCACCGGGGAGCTGTTTTTT.

The chain has TRBV15 and TRBJ1-4, with D perhaps matching TRBD1 (6 bases). The CDR3 contains 15 residues. With 4 bases removed from V and 7 bases from J, the gap between germline ends came to 16 bases. CDR1 and CDR2 from the germline V gene are LNHNV and YYDKDF (reference sequence). CDR3 loop: CATSNEDRWGEKLFF. The CDR3 nucleotides read TGTGCCACCAGCAACGAAGACAGGTGGGGTGAAAAACTGTTTTTT. Supplemented by reference TRBV15 and TRBJ1-4, the full variable domain reads DAMVIQNPRYQVTQFGKPVTLSCSQTLNHNVMYWYQQKSSQAPKLLFHYYDKDFNNEADTPDNFQSRRPNTSFCFLDIRSPGLGDTAMYLCATSNEDRWGEKLFFGSGTQLSVL.

The chain has TRBV10-3 and TRBJ1-2; 8 bases are shared with TRBD1. Germline V gene sequence: CDR1 ENHRY, CDR2 SYGVKD. The length of the CDR3 is 16 residues. V was pared by 10 bases and J by 2 bases, with 15 bases of the junction left unmatched. CDR3 bases: TGTGCCACCTCCACAGCCGGACAGGGAGCCAACTATGGCTACACCTTC. This encodes CATSTAGQGANYGYTF.

The rearrangement uses TRBV6-5 and TRBJ1-6, with TRBD1 as a possible D gene (6 bases). The CDR3 has 15 amino acids. V shed 7 bases and J shed 8 bases, with 18 bases lying between them. Germline CDR1 and CDR2: MNHEY and SVGAGI. Written as DNA, the CDR3 is TGTGCCAGCACTCCTGGGGGCAGAGGTTATTCACCCCTCCACTTT. Residues: CASTPGGRGYSPLHF.

The V gene is TRBV2, the J gene TRBJ2-7; TRBD2 agrees at 8 bases. V shed 7 bases, J shed 3 bases, and the junction held 11 bases outside the gene matches. This CDR3 is built from 15 residues. The germline gives CDR1 SNHLY, CDR2 FYNNEI. The CDR3 here is CASTQESGRGYEQYV. The CDR3 nucleotides read TGTGCCAGCACCCAAGAAAGCGGGAGAGGCTACGAGCAGTACGTC.

J is TRBJ1-1 and V is TRBV7-9; 7 bases line up with TRBD1. The CDR3 has 15 amino acids. Germline lookup yields CDR1 SEHNR and CDR2 FQNEAQ (reference sequence). Trimming took 7 bases from V and 7 from J; bases not matched to a gene: 15. The CDR3 spells CASTGGRADPVEAFF. CDR3 bases: TGTGCCAGCACAGGGGGACGGGCAGACCCCGTTGAAGCTTTCTTT.

The chain couples TRBV11-2 to TRBJ1-3; D remains unclear. The CDR3 contains 15 residues. V was cut by 2 bases and J by 0 bases, with 8 bases left in between. CDR1 SGHAT and CDR2 FQNNGV come from the germline V gene. The CDR3 loop is CASSLWESSGNTIYF. As DNA, the CDR3 is TGTGCCAGCAGCTTATGGGAGAGCTCTGGAAACACCATATATTTT.

This sequence joins TRBV7-9 and TRBJ2-7; 7 bases match TRBD1. Losses at the gene ends were 3 bases for V and 3 bases for J; bases not matched to a gene: 2. This CDR3 is 13 amino acids long. CDR1 and CDR2 from the germline V gene are SEHNR and FQNEAQ (reference sequence). This chain's CDR3 is CASSLTGNYEQYF. The CDR3 bases are TGTGCCAGCAGCTTGACAGGGAACTACGAGCAGTACTTC. The whole variable domain, filled in from reference TRBV7-9 and TRBJ2-7, reads DTGVSQNPRHKITKRGQNVTFRCDPISEHNRLYWYRQTLGQGPEFLTYFQNEAQLEKSRLLSDRFSAERPKGSFSTLEIQRTEQGDSAMYLCASSLTGNYEQYFGPGTRLTVT.

V is TRBV7-9 and J is TRBJ1-5; 7 bases are a match to TRBD1. Trimming took 5 bases from V and 4 from J; bases not matched to a gene: 2. CDR1 and CDR2 from the germline V gene are SEHNR and FQNEAQ (reference sequence). This CDR3 spans 13 amino acids. CDR3 loop: CASSGQANQPQHF. CDR3 nucleotide sequence: TGTGCCAGCAGCGGACAGGCTAATCAGCCCCAGCATTTT.

This chain uses TRBV10-2 with TRBJ1-5, with D uncertain. Trimming shortened V by 2 bases and J by 0 bases, and 5 bases separated the two germline ends. The CDR3 has 14 amino acids. Germline V gives CDR1 WSHSY, CDR2 SAAADI. CDR3 in amino acids: CASSEARSNQPQHF. The CDR3 DNA reads TGCGCCAGCAGTGAGGCGCGTAGCAATCAGCCCCAGCATTTT.

V is TRBV9 and J is TRBJ1-4, with D possibly TRBD1 on 6 matching bases. V dropped 4 bases and J dropped 7 bases, with 17 bases sitting between them. The CDR3 extends over 15 amino acids. The V gene's germline CDR1 is SGDLS and CDR2 YYNGEE. CDR3 DNA: TGTGCCAGCAGCACCGCATTGGGGGCAGGTGAAAAACTGTTTTTT. It specifies CASSTALGAGEKLFF. The variable domain in full, with the rest retrieved from reference TRBV9 and TRBJ1-4, is DSGVTQTPKHLITATGQRVTLRCSPRSGDLSVYWYQQSLDQGLQFLIQYYNGEERAKGNILERFSAQQFPDLHSELNLSSLELGDSALYFCASSTALGAGEKLFFGSGTQLSVL.

In its sample, this clone was seen once. The V call is TRBV5-6, the J call TRBJ2-3; possible D gene TRBD2, 6 bases. Trimming took off 1 base at V and 5 bases at J, with 11 bases between the two ends. The CDR3 has 14 amino acids. Per germline, CDR1 SGHDT and CDR2 YYEEEE. The CDR3, as DNA: TGTGCCAGCAGCTTGTTGACGGGGGAAGATACGCAGTATTTT. This translates into CASSLLTGEDTQYF.

V usage is TRBV6-5 and J usage is TRBJ2-7; D is unresolved. Per germline, CDR1 MNHEY and CDR2 SVGAGI. Trimming cost V 6 bases and J 3 bases, with 18 bases left between them. The CDR3 covers 15 residues. Written as DNA, the CDR3 is TGTGCCAGCAGCCCTGAGCAAGGCTCGGACTACGAGCAGTACGTC. This gives the protein CASSPEQGSDYEQYV.

This chain uses TRBV25-1 with TRBJ2-4, with D maybe TRBD1 (5 bases). CDR1 and CDR2 from the germline V gene are MGHDK and SYGVNS. CDR3 size: 14 residues. V gave up 3 bases and J gave up 2 bases, with 8 bases separating them. This CDR3 is CASSDPGSKNIQYF. DNA for the CDR3: TGTGCCAGCAGTGACCCAGGGTCCAAAAACATTCAGTACTTC. Drawing the rest from reference TRBV25-1 and TRBJ2-4, the complete variable domain is EADIYQTPRYLVIGTGKKITLECSQTMGHDKMYWYQQDPGMELHLIHYSYGVNSTEKGDLSSESTVSRIRTEHFPLTLESARPSHTSQYLCASSDPGSKNIQYFGAGTRLSVL.

The V gene is TRBV27, the J gene TRBJ2-3; maybe TRBD1 (5 bases). Trimming stripped 0 bases from V and 1 base from J, with 14 bases between. CDR1 and CDR2 (germline): MNHEY, SMNVEV (reference sequence). This CDR3 region has 17 residues. The CDR3 region has the DNA TGTGCCAGCAGTTTATCGTTGGGGCCGTACCGCACAGATACGCAGTATTTT. Translating it yields CASSLSLGPYRTDTQYF.

This clone has just one count. This sequence joins TRBV5-1 and TRBJ1-5; D call uncertain. Germline assignment: CDR1 SGHRS and CDR2 YFSETQ. V lost 3 bases and J lost 4, with 11 bases in between. This CDR3 has 14 amino acids. The CDR3 sequence: CASSSQAKNQPQHF. CDR3 DNA sequence: TGCGCCAGCAGCTCTCAGGCAAAAAATCAGCCCCAGCATTTT.

The chain carries TRBV27 and TRBJ2-3; 7 bases map to TRBD2. Trimming removed 4 bases from V and 4 bases from J; junction bases left unmatched: 2. There are 13 residues in the CDR3. Looked up from germline, CDR1 is MNHEY and CDR2 is SMNVEV (reference sequence). CDR3 in amino acids: CASSSAGPDTQYF. The CDR3 bases are TGTGCCAGCAGTTCAGCGGGACCAGATACGCAGTATTTT.

The V call is TRBV7-6, the J call TRBJ2-5; no clear D gene. Trimming left V 2 bases short and J 1 base short, with 8 bases between. The CDR3 spans 14 residues. Germline lookup yields CDR1 SGHVS and CDR2 FNYEAQ. The CDR3 here is CASSLLQSQETQYF. CDR3 DNA: TGTGCCAGCAGCTTATTACAGAGCCAAGAGACCCAGTACTTC.